This passage covers 2 T cell receptor beta chains from one sample sequenced in a study of blood T cells in healthy people across ages. Next came a second PCR, run for about 6 to 11 cycles, which used a sample-barcoded 5' primer along with a J-beta primer mix. TCRdb itself ran the 5' RACE reads through MiXCR, one entry per CDR3 protein. The sample shows 550,000 to 750,000 distinct CDR3 sequences, 21% of them seen only once. The specimen sequenced was blood. These receptor sequences come from a man aged 65 to 79 in good health.

This clonotype came up a few times. The gene calls are TRBV2 and TRBJ2-1; no definite D call. Germline assignment: CDR1 SNHLY and CDR2 FYNNEI. The CDR3 spans 11 residues. With 6 bases removed from V and 7 bases from J, the gap between germline ends came to 7 bases. This chain's CDR3 is CASSPKNEQFF. CDR3 nucleotides: TGTGCCAGCAGCCCTAAAAATGAGCAGTTCTTC.

The V gene is TRBV5-1, the J gene TRBJ2-1; 9 bases are a match to TRBD1. CDR3 size: 16 residues. V dropped 4 bases and J dropped 4; count of bases not matched to a gene: 9. Germline lookup yields CDR1 SGHRS and CDR2 YFSETQ. The DNA of the CDR3 is TGCGCCAGCAGCCTCCGGGACAGGGCAGCGTACAATGAGCAGTTCTTC. This codes for CASSLRDRAAYNEQFF.